A selection of T cell receptor beta chains follows, all from one sample in a study of chemoradiotherapy in HPV16-positive cancers. Measured with immunoSEQ multiplex PCR; TCRdb has only the in-frame clones, and not every one. The sample includes fewer than 30,000 clones, roughly 95% of them seen just once. Sampling was done from a patient who underwent chemoradiotherapy. These receptors were collected from a human donor with HPV-associated anogenital cancer. CDR3s leave out the opening cysteine and the closing phenylalanine or tryptophan. Clone size is stated in some rows and not others, as once, few, many or a class when expanded.

v_call	clone_size	j_call	cdr3_aa
TRBV6-5	.	TRBJ1-6	ASSPQGQINSPLH
TRBV7-9	.	TRBJ2-7	ASSAQQGAWEQY
TRBV7-6	.	TRBJ1-3	ASSLGEGTSGNTIY
TRBV7-9	.	TRBJ1-3	ASSLGGSAGNTIY
TRBV6-6	.	TRBJ2-5	ASSQQETQY
TRBV9	.	TRBJ2-1	ASSVAGATREQF
TRBV9	.	TRBJ2-3	ASSGTSSDTQY
TRBV19	.	TRBJ1-3	ASSIMRGPGNTIY
TRBV2	.	TRBJ2-2	ASSDGLVLYTGELF
TRBV6-5	.	TRBJ1-2	ASSPRTGNYGYT
TRBV6-1	.	TRBJ1-2	AGATGSSYGYT
TRBV11-2	.	TRBJ2-4	ASSHRVLAKNIQY
TRBV5-1	.	TRBJ1-5	ASSLGGERNQPQH
TRBV4-3	once	TRBJ1-5	ASSQDSHQPQH
TRBV15	.	TRBJ1-2	ATRQGMDGDYGYT
TRBV21-1	.	TRBJ1-2	ASSTRDRGFNYGYT
TRBV5-1	.	TRBJ1-1	ASSVYENTEAF
TRBV2	.	TRBJ1-5	ASSGQGGSNQPQH
TRBV27	.	TRBJ1-2	ASSLSPGQNYGYT
TRBV30	once	TRBJ1-3	AWSVTGGNTIY
TRBV7-7	.	TRBJ1-2	ASSWPGQGAESYGYT
TRBV2	.	TRBJ1-2	ASSQENYGYT
TRBV7-8	.	TRBJ1-1	ASSPQGVRGTEAF